The rows below give T cell receptor beta chains drawn from one sample of a study of technical replicates of blood from a few donors. Clones were read by immunoSEQ multiplex PCR, and TCRdb kept only the in-frame ones, dropping some. The table records about 70,000 clones, about 95% of them present only once. Sequencing used T cells isolated from PBMCs. The receptors shown here come from a human donor in good health. CDR3s include the opening cysteine and the closing phenylalanine or tryptophan. Fields, in order: clone size, D gene, J gene, V gene, CDR3 DNA, CDR3 protein. D genes are given only for firm matches. Rows may omit the clone size; those that give it use once, few, many or a size class.

NA | TRBD2 | TRBJ2-7 | TRBV19 | TGTGCCAGTAGGCTCCCCACTAGCGGGGGGTACGAGCAGTACTTC | CASRLPTSGGYEQYF
NA | TRBD1 | TRBJ1-5 | TRBV7-2 | TGTGCCAGCAGCTTAGTGGGTGTCGGGACAGGTATCAATCAGCCCCAGCATTTT | CASSLVGVGTGINQPQHF
once | NA | TRBJ1-3 | TRBV23-1 | TGCGCCAGCAGTCAGTTGACAGGCTCCTCTGGAAACACCATATATTTT | CASSQLTGSSGNTIYF
once | NA | TRBJ1-1 | TRBV9 | TGTGCCAGCAGCCCTTCGAACAGGAACACTGAAGCTTTCTTT | CASSPSNRNTEAFF
NA | NA | TRBJ1-2 | TRBV19 | TGTGCCAGCCGGAGCGGGGGCTACACCTTC | CASRSGGYTF
NA | NA | TRBJ1-4 | TRBV28 | TGTGCCAGCCGACTCGGAGAAAAACTGTTTTTT | CASRLGEKLFF
NA | NA | TRBJ1-3 | TRBV19 | TGTGCCAGTATCTCACGGGGAGGAAACACCATATATTTT | CASISRGGNTIYF
NA | NA | TRBJ1-6 | TRBV2 | TGTGCCAGCAGTGTGGGCAGCTCCTATAATTCACCCCTCCACTTT | CASSVGSSYNSPLHF
NA | NA | TRBJ2-1 | TRBV7-3 | TGTGCCAGCAGCCCTGGAGGCTTGAGCTCCTACAATGAGCAGTTCTTC | CASSPGGLSSYNEQFF
NA | TRBD1 | TRBJ1-2 | TRBV6-1 | TGTGCCAGCAGTGAAGGACAGGGGGCCCTTAACTATGGCTACACCTTC | CASSEGQGALNYGYTF
NA | TRBD2 | TRBJ2-1 | TRBV11-2 | TGTGCCAGCAGCCAGATAGCGGGATCTTACAATGAGCAGTTCTTC | CASSQIAGSYNEQFF
NA | NA | TRBJ2-2 | TRBV27 | TGTGCCAGTTGCGCACACACCGGGGAGCTGTTTTTT | CASCAHTGELFF
NA | TRBD2 | TRBJ2-5 | TRBV2 | TGTGCCAGTCTATTGACTAGCGAAAACCAGTACTTC | CASLLTSENQYF
NA | NA | TRBJ1-2 | TRBV30 | TGTGCCTGGAGGAAGGAGGGATATTGGGGTAACTATGGCTACACCTTC | CAWRKEGYWGNYGYTF
NA | NA | TRBJ2-7 | TRBV27 | TGTGCCAGCAGTTTATACCCCTGGGGGCAGAAAGCCCCCTACGAGCAGTACTTC | CASSLYPWGQKAPYEQYF
NA | TRBD1 | TRBJ2-2 | TRBV27 | TGTGCCACAGGGACAGGGGTTCCCTTGAACACCGGGGAGCTGTTTTTT | CATGTGVPLNTGELFF
NA | TRBD1 | TRBJ2-2 | TRBV7-9 | TGTGCCAGCAGCTTATGGGACAGCTACACCGGGGAGCTGTTTTTT | CASSLWDSYTGELFF
NA | NA | TRBJ1-1 | TRBV10-3 | TGTGCCATCAGTCCCAATCTGAACACTGAAGCTTTCTTT | CAISPNLNTEAFF
NA | TRBD1 | TRBJ2-1 | TRBV18 | TGTGCCAGCTCATACGGACAGGGCTACAATGAGCAGTTCTTC | CASSYGQGYNEQFF
NA | NA | TRBJ2-3 | TRBV9 | TGTGCCAGCAGCGTCCTTAGCGGTGATACGCAGTATTTT | CASSVLSGDTQYF
NA | NA | TRBJ1-1 | TRBV7-6 | TGTGCCAGCAGCTTATTGGGCGCTGAAGCTTTCTTT | CASSLLGAEAFF
once | NA | TRBJ2-2 | TRBV4-1 | TGCGCCAGCAGCCAACAGGGCGCGAACACCGGGGAGCTGTTTTTT | CASSQQGANTGELFF
once | TRBD1 | TRBJ2-7 | TRBV4-1 | TGCGCCAGCAGCCATAGACAGGGTCCCTACGAGCAGTACTTC | CASSHRQGPYEQYF
NA | NA | TRBJ2-1 | TRBV30 | TGTGCCTGGAGCGACTCCCACAATGAGCAGTTCTTC | CAWSDSHNEQFF